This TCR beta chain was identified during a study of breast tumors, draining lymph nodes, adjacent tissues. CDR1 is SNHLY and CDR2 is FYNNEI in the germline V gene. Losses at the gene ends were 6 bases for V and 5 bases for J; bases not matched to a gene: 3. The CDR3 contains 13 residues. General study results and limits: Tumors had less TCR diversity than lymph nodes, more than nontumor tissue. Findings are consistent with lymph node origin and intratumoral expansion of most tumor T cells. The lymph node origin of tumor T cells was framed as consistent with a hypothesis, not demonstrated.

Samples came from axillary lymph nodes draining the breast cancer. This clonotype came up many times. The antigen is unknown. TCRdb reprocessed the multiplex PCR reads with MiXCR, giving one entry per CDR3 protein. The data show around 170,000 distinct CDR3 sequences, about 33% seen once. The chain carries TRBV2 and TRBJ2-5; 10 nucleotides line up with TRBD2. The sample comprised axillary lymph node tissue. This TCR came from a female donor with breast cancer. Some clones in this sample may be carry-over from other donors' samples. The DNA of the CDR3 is TGTGCCAGCAGGCTAGCGGGAGTTGAGACCCAGTACTTC. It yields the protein CASRLAGVETQYF.